This entry describes one T cell receptor (beta chain). Its antigen is currently unknown. Trimming removed 7 bases from V and 13 bases from J; junction bases left unmatched: 15. Germline V gene data show CDR1 as MNHNS and CDR2 as SASEGT. The CDR3 totals 14 residues. Multiple V-beta primers and a C-beta primer amplified TCRB from RNA. These TCRB libraries lack any described unique molecular identifiers. TCRdb fed the multiplex PCR reads into MiXCR, producing one record per CDR3 protein. Of some 15,000 distinct CDR3 sequences listed, approximately 71% are singletons. This entry is derived from a study of tumor-infiltrating lymphocytes in glioblastoma multiforme. Overall study results and limits: T cells were not sorted into functional subsets. RNA-based TCR sequencing may distort clone frequencies, since cells carry unequal TCR transcript numbers.

The source of this sequence is a male donor with glioblastoma. Input material: brain tumor tissue. The gene calls are TRBV6-1 and TRBJ2-7; TRBD2 aligns across 11 bases. CDR3 region: CASTGTSGSYDQYF. CDR3 sequence (DNA): TGTGCCAGCACCGGGACTAGCGGCTCCTACGATCAATACTTC.